Shown below are 23 T cell receptor beta chains from a single sample sequenced in a study of identical twins. From the 5' RACE reads, TCRdb called clonotypes with MiXCR, one entry per CDR3 protein. The sample carries 1.5 million or so distinct CDR3 sequences, roughly 35% recorded once. Sample: cord blood. Receptors originate from a newborn girl in good health.

A few counts support this clonotype. The J gene is TRBJ2-1, the V gene TRBV9; D gene ambiguous. Germline loops: CDR1 SGDLS, CDR2 YYNGEE. The CDR3 loop spans 13 amino acids. V was pared by 0 bases and J by 10 bases, with 11 bases between. The CDR3 DNA follows: TGTGCCAGCAGCGTAGCGGCAGAAGGGGAGCAGTTCTTC. It encodes CASSVAAEGEQFF. The entire variable domain, with the rest obtained from reference TRBV9 and TRBJ2-1, is as follows: DSGVTQTPKHLITATGQRVTLRCSPRSGDLSVYWYQQSLDQGLQFLIQYYNGEERAKGNILERFSAQQFPDLHSELNLSSLELGDSALYFCASSVAAEGEQFFGPGTRLTVL.

The chain recombines TRBV20-1 with TRBJ2-3; D gene unclear. Germline V gives CDR1 DFQATT, CDR2 SNEGSKA (reference sequence). Trimming pared 5 bases from V and 3 bases from J, leaving 18 bases between. This CDR3 is built from 15 residues. This CDR3 is CSASQRVEVTDTQYF. The CDR3 DNA reads as TGCAGTGCTTCTCAAAGAGTAGAGGTTACAGATACGCAGTATTTT.

The chain couples TRBV5-1 to TRBJ1-1, with D perhaps matching TRBD1 (6 bases). CDR3 size: 14 residues. V was pared by 3 bases and J by 4 bases, with 13 bases between. Germline V gives CDR1 SGHRS, CDR2 YFSETQ. The CDR3 sequence: CASSYHTGPTEAFF. In DNA form, the CDR3 reads TGCGCCAGCAGCTACCACACAGGGCCCACTGAAGCTTTCTTT.

This clonotype was recorded a few times. The chain couples TRBV6-1 to TRBJ2-7, with TRBD1 matching 7 bases. The germline CDR1 and CDR2 sequences are MNHNS and SASEGT. This CDR3 contains 15 residues. The V and J ends lost 5 bases and 2 bases, in that order; junction bases with no gene match: 9. This CDR3 reads CASSLTGTAPYEQYF. The CDR3 DNA reads TGTGCCAGCAGTCTCACCGGGACAGCCCCCTACGAGCAGTACTTC.

V is TRBV20-1 and J is TRBJ2-1; 7 positions agree with TRBD2. Trimming took 5 bases from V and 5 from J; bases not matched to a gene: 9. The CDR3 runs to 14 residues. Germline V gene data show CDR1 as DFQATT and CDR2 as SNEGSKA (reference sequence). The DNA for the CDR3 is TGCAGTGCTGACCCTAGCGGAATGGACAATGAGCAGTTCTTC. Protein: CSADPSGMDNEQFF.

Comment on this clonotype: At one boundary the junction diverges from the germline segment, which might be a read error. The V gene is TRBV2, the J gene TRBJ2-3; 7 nucleotides align to TRBD2. The CDR3 totals 13 residues. CDR1 SNHLY and CDR2 FYNNEI come from the germline V gene. The CDR3 sequence: CASSSGEGDAQYF. The CDR3 nucleotides read TGTGCCAGCAGTAGCGGGGAGGGAGATGCGCAGTATTTT.

This chain connects TRBV9 to TRBJ2-3, with a possible D match to TRBD1 (6 bases). CDR3 length: 16 amino acids. Germline V gene sequence: CDR1 SGDLS, CDR2 YYNGEE. The ends were cut back, 0 bases at V and 2 bases at J, with 13 bases in the middle. CDR3 DNA: TGTGCCAGCAGCGTAGGAGGGGGAACTACCACAGATACGCAGTATTTT. This translates into CASSVGGGTTTDTQYF.

This clonotype has only a few counts. V usage is TRBV5-1 and J usage is TRBJ2-5; 8 positions match TRBD1. V was clipped by 0 bases and J by 4 bases; unmatched bases: 11. The CDR3 consists of 17 residues. CDR1 is SGHRS and CDR2 is YFSETQ in the germline V gene. CDR3 DNA: TGCGCCAGCAGCTTGGGACATCTGGACAGGGCTGGAGAGACCCAGTACTTC. Translated, it gives CASSLGHLDRAGETQYF.

This clonotype has a count of ten or more. The V gene is TRBV12-5, the J gene TRBJ2-1, with D uncertain. Trimming cost V 3 bases and J 6 bases, with 3 bases left between them. Germline CDR1 is LGHNT and CDR2 is FRNRAP. The CDR3 consists of 11 residues. The DNA for the CDR3 is TGTGCTAGTGGTTTAGGCAATGAGCAGTTCTTC. Translation: CASGLGNEQFF.

The genes are TRBV7-9 and TRBJ2-1; D possibly corresponds to TRBD2 (6 bases). The CDR3 is made up of 15 amino acids. The germline CDR1 and CDR2 sequences are SEHNR and FQNEAQ (reference sequence). Trimming took 4 bases from V and 2 from J, leaving 12 bases between them. As DNA, the CDR3 is TGTGCCAGCAGCTCCGGGGAGGCGGCCTACAATGAGCAGTTCTTC. Amino acid sequence: CASSSGEAAYNEQFF.

The chain joins TRBV24-1 to TRBJ1-1; D gene uncertain. Per the germline V gene, CDR1 is KGHDR and CDR2 is SFDVKD. Trimming took off 9 bases at V and 1 base at J, with 8 bases between the two ends. The CDR3 contains 12 residues. The CDR3 coding sequence is TGTGCCACCGAGTTCCCGAACACTGAAGCTTTCTTT. This translates into CATEFPNTEAFF.

The chain carries TRBV20-1 and TRBJ2-1; D tentatively fits TRBD1 or TRBD2 (5 bases each). Trimming shortened V by 3 bases and J by 2 bases, and 14 bases separated the two germline ends. Per germline, CDR1 DFQATT and CDR2 SNEGSKA (reference sequence). The CDR3 has 15 amino acids. CDR3 amino acids: CSARRQRRPYNEQFF. DNA of the CDR3: TGCAGTGCTAGGAGACAGCGGCGGCCCTACAATGAGCAGTTCTTC.

This chain connects TRBV20-1 to TRBJ2-4; 7 nucleotides match TRBD2. The assigned J gene may be wrong: the sequence end matches TRBJ2-7 better. Germline V gene sequence: CDR1 DFQATT, CDR2 SNEGSKA (reference sequence). The CDR3 runs 13 residues. As DNA, the CDR3 is TGCAGTGGCCGTGGCGGGAGCCTCGACGAGCAGTACTTC. As protein: CSGRGGSLDEQYF.

This chain joins TRBV5-6 and TRBJ1-2; no clear D. The CDR3 has 14 amino acids. CDR1 is SGHDT and CDR2 is YYEEEE in the germline V gene. V was clipped by 5 bases and J by 8 bases, with 19 bases between them. CDR3 sequence reads: CASSPPGLGQGYTF. The CDR3 DNA reads as TGTGCCAGCAGTCCCCCCGGTCTCGGGCAGGGCTACACCTTC. The variable domain in full, completed from reference TRBV5-6 and TRBJ1-2, reads DAGVTQSPTHLIKTRGQQVTLRCSPKSGHDTVSWYQQALGQGPQFIFQYYEEEERQRGNFPDRFSGHQFPNYSSELNVNALLLGDSALYLCASSPPGLGQGYTFGSGTRLTVV.

The chain carries TRBV20-1 and TRBJ1-6, with 11 bases that match TRBD1. Germline values: CDR1 DFQATT, CDR2 SNEGSKA (reference sequence). The V and J ends lost 2 bases and 10 bases, in that order; junction bases with no gene match: 4. This CDR3 contains 14 residues. DNA for the CDR3: TGCAGTGCTAGAACCGGGACAGGGGGATCACCCCTCCACTTT. Protein product: CSARTGTGGSPLHF.

In its sample, this clonotype was seen a few times. The chain couples TRBV25-1 to TRBJ2-7; the D is unclear. The CDR3 contains 14 residues. With 3 bases removed from V and 2 bases from J, the gap between germline ends came to 11 bases. Germline V lookup: CDR1 MGHDK, CDR2 SYGVNS. CDR3 DNA sequence: TGTGCCAGCAGTGAGGGCAGGTTAACCTACGAGCAGTACTTC. Translating gives CASSEGRLTYEQYF.

As DNA, the CDR3 is TGTGCCAGCAGCTCGGAACTAGCGGGGCATGAGCAGTTCTTC. Protein sequence: CASSSELAGHEQFF. J is TRBJ2-1 and V is TRBV5-4; 10 bases align to TRBD2. This CDR3 spans 14 amino acids. After removal of 3 bases from V and 8 bases from J, the junction contained 5 bases not matched to a gene. The germline CDR1 and CDR2 sequences are SGHNT and YYREEE (reference sequence). The whole variable domain, remainder taken from reference TRBV5-4 and TRBJ2-1, is ETGVTQSPTHLIKTRGQQVTLRCSSQSGHNTVSWYQQALGQGPQFIFQYYREEENGRGNFPPRFSGLQFPNYSSELNVNALELDDSALYLCASSSELAGHEQFFGPGTRLTVL.

This rearrangement joins TRBV5-5 to TRBJ2-5; TRBD1 matches 9 bases. With the DNA end fitting TRBJ2-7 better, the J assignment may be wrong. The germline V gene has CDR1 SGHKS and CDR2 YYEKEE (reference sequence). CDR3 length: 17 residues. The CDR3: CASSLDSWDRVLYEQYF. CDR3 nucleotides: TGTGCCAGCAGCTTGGATTCGTGGGACAGGGTGCTCTACGAGCAGTACTTC.

The J gene is TRBJ2-1, the V gene TRBV3-1; 8 bases align to TRBD2. Trimming took 6 bases from V and 6 from J; bases not matched to a gene: 7. CDR3 length: 14 residues. Per the germline V gene, CDR1 is LGHDT and CDR2 is YNNKEL (reference sequence). This CDR3 reads CASRHLAGPNEQFF. For the CDR3, the DNA is TGTGCCAGCAGGCATCTAGCGGGCCCCAATGAGCAGTTCTTC.

This clonotype was observed many times. The CDR3 loop reads CASSQSADTQYF. Here the CDR3 DNA reads TGTGCCAGCAGCCAGTCGGCAGATACGCAGTATTTT. This chain connects TRBV5-5 to TRBJ2-3, with D hard to call. The CDR3 covers 12 residues. Germline V lookup: CDR1 SGHKS, CDR2 YYEKEE (reference sequence). V dropped 4 bases and J dropped 4 bases, with 7 bases sitting between them.

J is TRBJ2-7 and V is TRBV4-1, with unresolved D. The J call may be in error: the DNA end matches TRBJ2-5 better. CDR1 and CDR2 (germline): MGHRA, YSYEKL. This CDR3 contains 12 residues. CDR3 in DNA: TGCGCCAGCAGCCAAGCTTGGGAGACCCAGTACTTC. Its translation: CASSQAWETQYF.

There are a few counts of this clonotype. The J gene is TRBJ2-5, the V gene TRBV5-4, with a possible D match to TRBD2 (6 bases). This CDR3 is built from 12 residues. V was shortened by 6 bases and J by 5 bases, with 11 bases between the two germline ends. Germline CDR1 and CDR2: SGHNT and YYREEE (reference sequence). The DNA for the CDR3 is TGTGCCAGCAACAATGGGGGGGAGACCCAGTACTTC. Residues: CASNNGGETQYF.

This chain connects TRBV3-1 to TRBJ2-4; TRBD2 matches at 8 bases. Germline CDR1 is LGHDT and CDR2 is YNNKEL (reference sequence). Unmatched junction bases numbered 2, after V lost 1 base and J lost 9 bases. This CDR3 has 13 residues. The CDR3: CASSQASGGIQYF. CDR3 sequence (DNA): TGTGCCAGCAGCCAAGCCAGCGGGGGCATTCAGTACTTC.